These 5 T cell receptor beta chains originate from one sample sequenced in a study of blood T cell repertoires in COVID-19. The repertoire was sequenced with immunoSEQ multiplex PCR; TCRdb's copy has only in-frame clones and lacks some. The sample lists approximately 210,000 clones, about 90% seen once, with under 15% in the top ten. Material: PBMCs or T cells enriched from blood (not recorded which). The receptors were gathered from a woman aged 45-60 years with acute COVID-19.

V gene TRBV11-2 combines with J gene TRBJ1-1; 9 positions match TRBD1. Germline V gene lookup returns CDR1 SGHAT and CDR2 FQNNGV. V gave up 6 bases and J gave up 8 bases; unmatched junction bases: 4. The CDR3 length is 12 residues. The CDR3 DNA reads TGTGCCAGCAGAAAACAGGGGGCAGAAGCTTTCTTT. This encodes CASRKQGAEAFF.

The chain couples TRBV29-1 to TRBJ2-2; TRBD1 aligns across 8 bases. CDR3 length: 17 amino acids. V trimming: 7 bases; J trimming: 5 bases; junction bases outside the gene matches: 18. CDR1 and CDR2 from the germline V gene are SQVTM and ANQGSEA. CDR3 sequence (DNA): TGCAGCGGCTTTCTTCAGGGGGCTTCTACGCGAACCGGGGAGCTGTTTTTT. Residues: CSGFLQGASTRTGELFF.

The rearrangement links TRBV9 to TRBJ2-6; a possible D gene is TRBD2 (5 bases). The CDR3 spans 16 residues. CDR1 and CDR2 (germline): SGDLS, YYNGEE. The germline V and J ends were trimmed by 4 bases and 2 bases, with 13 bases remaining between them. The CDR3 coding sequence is TGTGCCAGCAGCTCAAGCCGGGGAGCTGGGGCCAACGTCCTGACTTTC. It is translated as CASSSSRGAGANVLTF.

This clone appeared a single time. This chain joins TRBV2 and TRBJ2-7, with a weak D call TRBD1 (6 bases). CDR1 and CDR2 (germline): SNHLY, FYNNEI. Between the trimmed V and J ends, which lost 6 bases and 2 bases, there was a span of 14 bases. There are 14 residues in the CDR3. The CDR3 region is CASRPGQSPYEQYF. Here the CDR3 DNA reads TGTGCCAGCAGACCGGGACAATCCCCCTACGAGCAGTACTTC.

The DNA for the CDR3 is TGTGCCTGGAGGGAGCTTAACTATGGCTACACCTTC. Translated, it gives CAWRELNYGYTF. The gene calls are TRBV30 and TRBJ1-2; D is unclear. Germline-derived CDR1 and CDR2 are GTSNPN and SVGIG (reference sequence). Trimming stripped 3 bases from V and 1 base from J, with 6 bases between. The CDR3 loop spans 12 amino acids. The entire variable domain, with the rest obtained from reference TRBV30 and TRBJ1-2, is as follows: SQTIHQWPATLVQPVGSPLSLECTVEGTSNPNLYWYRQAAGRGLQLLFYSVGIGQISSEVPQNLSASRPQDRQFILSSKKLLLSDSGFYLCAWRELNYGYTFGSGTRLTVV.